The present TCR beta chain was sequenced within a study of shared clonotypes between healthy human individuals. Healthy HIV-negative adults with no recent acute infections or vaccinations were recruited as donors. Worth noting for this clone: Its matching antigen is unknown.

Germline loops: CDR1 SGDLS, CDR2 YYNGEE. CDR3 length equals 14 residues. The V end was cut by 0 bases, the J end by 5 bases, with 9 bases between. General study results and limits: Sequencing depth was a factor that was expected to affect clonotype sharing among donors.

Loaded into unsorted PBMC replicate PCRs was approximately 300 ng DNA, 30,000 to 35,000 T cell genomes. Produced via immunoSEQ multiplex PCR; TCRdb's table is partial and in-frame only. The sample has 490,000 or so clones, roughly four fifths seen once; the top ten hold roughly 13%. Sequenced input: PBMCs. The sequence derives from a woman aged 40 to 49 in good health. Some clones in this sample may be carry-over from other donors' samples. This sequence joins TRBV9 and TRBJ2-1, with TRBD2 as a possible D gene (6 bases). The CDR3 DNA follows: TGTGCCAGCAGCGTAGGGGGACTTAACAATGAGCAGTTCTTC. Amino acids: CASSVGGLNNEQFF.